The clone carrying this T cell receptor (beta chain) was found many times. Its antigen is unknown. The CDR3 is cut off 3 residues early in the read; its end comes from the germline J gene. These data originate in a study of T cell clonality in common variable immunodeficiency. This CDR3 contains 14 residues. Per germline, CDR1 GTSNPN and CDR2 SVGIG (reference sequence). The germline V and J ends were trimmed by 0 bases and 3 bases, with 11 bases remaining between them. Caucasian heritage predominated among both patients and controls. The study's findings and limits: CVID subjects shared fewer TCRbeta clones than healthy controls did.

Sequencing was performed with immunoSEQ multiplex PCR; in TCRdb, only in-frame clones are kept and a portion is missing. The sample counts roughly 70,000 clones, none seen once; the ten largest own 1.7%. This clonotype was obtained from a person between 18 and 75 years old in good health. Sequenced input: peripheral blood mononuclear cells. This chain links TRBV30 with TRBJ2-5, with D unresolved. This chain's CDR3 is CAWSVGRREETQYF. The DNA read from the CDR3 is TGTGCCTGGAGTGTAGGAAGACGGGAAGAGACC.